The rows below give T cell receptor beta chains drawn from one sample of a study of T cell repertoires in cytomegalovirus infection. A single record per CDR3 protein comes from TCRdb applying MiXCR to the reads. Among some 71,000 distinct CDR3 sequences, under 30% were seen once, and the ten largest hold 59%. For these receptors, no antigen is known. The material sequenced was CD8+ T cells from cultured PBMCs, taken from culture after CMV antigen stimulation. These receptors all come from a human donor in good health (CMV status not recorded). Some clones in this sample may be carry-over from other donors' samples. Both conserved end residues are part of each CDR3. The D gene is left open where the match is weak. A clone size is listed for some rows: how often the clone was seen (once, few, many), or a class if it is expanded.

.,TRBJ2-1,TRBV2,TRBD2,TGTGCCAGCTTCGGACTAGCGGGAGATGAGCAGTTCTTC,CASFGLAGDEQFF
.,TRBJ2-1,TRBV5-1,.,TGCGCCAGCAGCTTGAGTAATTTCAGCTCCTACAATGAGCAGTTCTTC,CASSLSNFSSYNEQFF
many,TRBJ2-3,TRBV6-6,TRBD2,TGTGCCAGCAGTTACTCGGGGGGGAGTGAAACAGATACGCAGTATTTT,CASSYSGGSETDTQYF
many,TRBJ1-1,TRBV7-2,.,TGTGCCAGCAGCCCCGGGACCGCGAGCACTGAAGCTTTCTTT,CASSPGTASTEAFF
few,TRBJ2-1,TRBV2,.,TGTGCCAGCACAGAAGTGGGGGACAATGAGCAGTTCTTC,CASTEVGDNEQFF
many,TRBJ1-2,TRBV27,.,TGTGCCAGCAGTTTATCGCAGGGCCACTATGGCTACACCTTC,CASSLSQGHYGYTF
few,TRBJ2-1,TRBV12-3/TRBV12-4,TRBD2,TGTGCCAGCAGTCGGGCGGGAGCGTTAGTTAATGAGCAGTTCTTC,CASSRAGALVNEQFF
many,TRBJ1-2,TRBV7-2,.,TGTGCCAGCAGCCCAGCGACAGGAGAATTTAACTATGGCTACACCTTC,CASSPATGEFNYGYTF
.,TRBJ2-1,TRBV6-1,TRBD2,TGTGCCAGCAGTTCGGGACTAGCGGACCATATCTACAATGAGCAGTTCTTC,CASSSGLADHIYNEQFF
.,TRBJ2-3,TRBV6-2/TRBV6-3,.,TGTGCCAGCAGTTATACCCAGGGAGTGGATACGCAGTATTTT,CASSYTQGVDTQYF
.,TRBJ2-1,TRBV4-1,.,TGCGCCAGCAGCCAAGAGATTGGGTGGGAGCAGTTCTTC,CASSQEIGWEQFF
.,TRBJ2-1,TRBV25-1,.,TGTGCCAGCAGGAGCGGTGAGCAGTTCTTC,CASRSGEQFF
.,TRBJ2-7,TRBV27,.,TGTGCCAGCGGGGGGACCCGGAAGGGGTACGAGCAGTACTTC,CASGGTRKGYEQYF
many,TRBJ1-4,TRBV10-2,.,TGCGCCAGCAGTGAAAGGGGAACTAATGAAAAACTGTTTTTT,CASSERGTNEKLFF
.,TRBJ2-3,TRBV28,TRBD1,TGTGCCAGCAGTTTGGCTTCGGGACAGGGCACAGATACGCAGTATTTT,CASSLASGQGTDTQYF
many,TRBJ2-1,TRBV5-1,TRBD2,TGCGCCAGCAGCTTGGAGCGGGGGGGTTACTACAATGAGCAGTTCTTC,CASSLERGGYYNEQFF
many,TRBJ2-7,TRBV9,.,TGTGCCAGCAGCGTAGGGACGGACTCCTACGAGCAGTACTTC,CASSVGTDSYEQYF
few,TRBJ2-1,TRBV6-1,.,TGTGCCAGCAGTGAAGGCGGGTCCTACAATGAGCAGTTCTTC,CASSEGGSYNEQFF
.,TRBJ1-2,TRBV4-3,.,TGCGCCAGCAGCCAAGATCTGCAGGTTGGTCTGGGCTACACCTTC,CASSQDLQVGLGYTF
many,TRBJ1-4,TRBV27,.,TGTGCCAGCAGTTTAAGAGTCAGGGAGGCGACTGAAAAACTGTTTTTT,CASSLRVREATEKLFF
few,TRBJ2-7,TRBV20-1,TRBD1,TGCAGTGCTAGAGATGAGAGCTGGACAGGGGCTTACGAGCAGTACTTC,CSARDESWTGAYEQYF
few,TRBJ2-3,TRBV11-2,.,TGTGCCAGCAGCTCCCCAGTCGGCAGCACAGATACGCAGTATTTT,CASSSPVGSTDTQYF
many,TRBJ2-7,TRBV7-9,TRBD1,TGTGCCAGCAGCCCGCGGACAGGGAAAACCTACGAGCAGTACTTC,CASSPRTGKTYEQYF
.,TRBJ2-1,TRBV9,TRBD1,TGTGCCAGCAGTGACGGGACAGGGAAGAATGAGCAGTTCTTC,CASSDGTGKNEQFF